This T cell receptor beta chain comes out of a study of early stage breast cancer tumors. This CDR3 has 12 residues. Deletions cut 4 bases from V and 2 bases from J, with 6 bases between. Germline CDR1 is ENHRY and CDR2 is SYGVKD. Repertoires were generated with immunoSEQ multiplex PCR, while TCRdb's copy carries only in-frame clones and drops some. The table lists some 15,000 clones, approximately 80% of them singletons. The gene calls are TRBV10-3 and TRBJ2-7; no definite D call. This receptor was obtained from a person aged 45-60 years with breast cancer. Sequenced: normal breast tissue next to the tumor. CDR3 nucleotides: TGTGCCATCAGTGCCATTCCCTACGAGCAGTACTTC. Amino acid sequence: CAISAIPYEQYF.